One and the same sample provided the 25 T cell receptor beta chains below, sequenced in a study of response to subunit inactivated influenza vaccine (dated by TCRdb to about 2018). The library was made by RT-PCR. These reads were obtained on an Illumina HiSeq 2500. TCRdb redid the processing of the public reads, applying fastp at Q25 and MiXCR, and retained in-frame beta chains. Each record represents a unique CDR3 protein, reported with the most common genes and DNA among its rows. Present in this sample are 550,000 to 650,000 distinct CDR3 sequences, approximately 10% of which were seen just once. The ten largest clones add up to roughly 10% of the sample. This material consisted of PBMCs from blood, taken on the day of vaccination. These receptors all come from a man between 45 and 60 years old who received an inactivated influenza vaccine. Donor details come from another sample of the same person, matched by shared clones.

The V and J genes are TRBV20-1 and TRBJ2-2, with D possibly matching TRBD2 (5 bases). The CDR3 is 15 residues long. CDR1 and CDR2 (germline): DFQATT, SNEGSKA (reference sequence). The V end lost 2 bases, the J end lost 1 base, and 11 bases lay between the germline ends. CDR3 protein: CSARRTRGNTGELFF. The CDR3 nucleotides are TGCAGTGCTAGAAGGACCCGGGGGAACACCGGGGAGCTGTTTTTT.

The rearrangement uses TRBV12-3 or TRBV12-4 and TRBJ2-2, with D possibly TRBD1 on 5 matching bases. The CDR3 totals 15 residues. The V end lost 5 bases, the J end lost 2 bases, and 12 bases lay between the germline ends. The CDR3: CASSAQGFNTGELFF. CDR3 bases: TGTGCCAGCAGTGCGCAGGGATTCAACACCGGGGAGCTGTTTTTT.

The gene calls are TRBV27 and TRBJ2-2; D is unresolved. Trimming took off 7 bases at V and 2 bases at J, with 14 bases between the two ends. Germline lookup yields CDR1 MNHEY and CDR2 SMNVEV (reference sequence). The CDR3 spans 15 residues. In DNA form, the CDR3 reads TGTGCCAGCACCCGGTCGCGCTCAAACACCGGGGAGCTGTTTTTT. It codes for CASTRSRSNTGELFF.

This clonotype was picked up a small number of times. DNA of the CDR3: TGTGCCAGCAGCCTGGAGTCTAAGAGGCAGGATACGCAGTATTTT. This gives the protein CASSLESKRQDTQYF. The chain couples TRBV4-2 to TRBJ2-3, with D unclear. Trimming pared 4 bases from V and 6 bases from J, leaving 17 bases between. CDR3 length equals 15 residues. Per germline, CDR1 LGHNA and CDR2 YNFKEQ.

This clonotype was seen more than once but under ten times. The chain links TRBV12-3 or TRBV12-4 to TRBJ2-7; TRBD2 aligns across 10 bases. V was clipped by 5 bases and J by 4 bases; unmatched bases: 8. The CDR3 runs to 15 residues. CDR3 loop: CASSLKRGGYYEQYF. CDR3 nucleotide sequence: TGTGCCAGCAGTCTCAAGCGGGGGGGCTATTACGAGCAGTACTTC.

The rearrangement links TRBV29-1 to TRBJ2-1; the match to TRBD2 covers 8 bases. CDR1 is SQVTM, CDR2 ANQGSEA, per germline. The CDR3 contains 14 residues. The trim removed 7 bases at V and 0 bases at J, leaving 5 bases unmatched. CDR3 region: CSAKRGSSYNEQFF. CDR3 DNA sequence: TGCAGCGCTAAGCGGGGGAGCTCCTACAATGAGCAGTTCTTC.

This clonotype was seen many times. The chain has TRBV7-2 and TRBJ2-1; TRBD2 agrees at 11 bases. V was pared by 2 bases and J by 8 bases, with 11 bases of the junction left unmatched. Germline values: CDR1 SGHTA, CDR2 FQGNSA. The CDR3 covers 17 residues. The chain's CDR3 is CASSLSVGTSGKYEQFF. The CDR3 DNA reads TGTGCCAGCAGCTTAAGTGTGGGGACTAGCGGAAAATATGAGCAGTTCTTC.

V is TRBV2 and J is TRBJ2-2; D gene ambiguous. CDR1 is SNHLY and CDR2 is FYNNEI in the germline V gene. The CDR3 extends over 11 amino acids. Trimming left V 8 bases short and J 7 bases short, with 8 bases between. CDR3 sequence (DNA): TGTGCCAGCCATAGAGACGGGGAGCTGTTTTTT. Translation: CASHRDGELFF. The variable domain in full, with the rest retrieved from reference TRBV2 and TRBJ2-2, is EPEVTQTPSHQVTQMGQEVILRCVPISNHLYFYWYRQILGQKVEFLVSFYNNEISEKSEIFDDQFSVERPDGSNFTLKIRSTKLEDSAMYFCASHRDGELFFGEGSRLTVL.

This clonotype was counted a few times. The rearrangement uses TRBV5-8 and TRBJ2-1, with 7 bases lining up with TRBD2. Germline-derived CDR1 and CDR2 are SGHTS and YDEGEE. The CDR3 extends over 15 amino acids. Germline trimming cut 2 bases from V and 4 bases from J; bases unmatched to any gene: 6. CDR3 nucleotides: TGTGCCAGCAGCTTACCGGGACTACATTACAATGAGCAGTTCTTC. This translates into CASSLPGLHYNEQFF.

In its sample, this clonotype was seen once. The chain recombines TRBV7-9 with TRBJ1-4; 7 nucleotides align to TRBD1. The CDR3 spans 15 residues. V shed 5 bases, J shed 7 bases, and the junction held 10 bases outside the gene matches. Germline V gene data show CDR1 as SEHNR and CDR2 as FQNEAQ (reference sequence). CDR3 region: CASSTTGEGGEKLFF. The CDR3 nucleotides are TGTGCCAGCAGCACCACAGGGGAGGGAGGTGAAAAACTGTTTTTT.

The chain recombines TRBV20-1 with TRBJ2-2; TRBD2 matches 9 bases. Germline trimming cut 2 bases from V and 13 bases from J; bases unmatched to any gene: 5. Germline values: CDR1 DFQATT, CDR2 SNEGSKA (reference sequence). This CDR3 is built from 12 residues. The CDR3 protein is CSARLVAGVLFF. The DNA of the CDR3 is TGCAGTGCTAGACTGGTAGCGGGAGTGCTGTTTTTT.

This clonotype was detected only a few times. The chain couples TRBV15 to TRBJ2-7; D is tentatively TRBD1 or TRBD2 (5 bases each). Germline V gene sequence: CDR1 LNHNV, CDR2 YYDKDF (reference sequence). This CDR3 spans 15 amino acids. Between the trimmed V and J ends, which lost 5 bases and 2 bases, there was a span of 16 bases. The DNA for the CDR3 is TGTGCCACCAGCGGAGTGGGGCAGGGACCCTACGAGCAGTACTTC. Its translation is CATSGVGQGPYEQYF.

This clonotype appeared many times. The chain joins TRBV12-3 or TRBV12-4 to TRBJ2-3; D assignment may be TRBD1 or TRBD2 (5 bases each). The CDR3 extends over 14 amino acids. The V and J ends lost 5 bases and 5 bases respectively, with 14 bases between them. CDR3: CASSPPQGRDTQYF. The CDR3 nucleotides are TGTGCCAGCAGTCCGCCCCAGGGACGAGATACGCAGTATTTT.

The gene calls are TRBV6-1 and TRBJ2-7, with D maybe TRBD2 (5 bases). The CDR3 is 13 residues long. The V end was cut by 0 bases, the J end by 2 bases, with 5 bases between. Per the germline V gene, CDR1 is MNHNS and CDR2 is SASEGT. CDR3 sequence: CASSEARAYEQYF. The CDR3 coding sequence is TGTGCCAGCAGTGAAGCGCGGGCCTACGAGCAGTACTTC.

The gene calls are TRBV10-3 and TRBJ2-1; D is perhaps TRBD2 (6 bases). CDR1 and CDR2 (germline): ENHRY, SYGVKD. This CDR3 has 13 residues. The V end was cut by 10 bases, the J end by 8 bases, with 18 bases between. The CDR3 loop is CATGGGGSDEQFF. CDR3 coding DNA: TGTGCCACCGGGGGTGGGGGGAGCGATGAGCAGTTCTTC.

The chain has TRBV10-3 and TRBJ2-3; 10 nucleotides match TRBD2. The CDR3 spans 18 residues. Germline V lookup: CDR1 ENHRY, CDR2 SYGVKD. Trimming took 1 base from V and 2 from J; bases not matched to a gene: 9. The CDR3 DNA reads as TGTGCCATCAGTGAGTTCCTGAAAGCGGGGGGGCCCACAGATACGCAGTATTTT. Residues: CAISEFLKAGGPTDTQYF.

The rearrangement links TRBV20-1 to TRBJ2-7; TRBD2 agrees at 8 bases. The CDR3 has 14 residues. Trimming at V came to 1 base and at J to 1 base, leaving 3 bases not matched to a gene. Per germline, CDR1 DFQATT and CDR2 SNEGSKA (reference sequence). CDR3 sequence (DNA): TGCAGTGCTAGAGTAGCGGGGAATTCCTACGAGCAGTACTTC. This encodes CSARVAGNSYEQYF.

The chain recombines TRBV5-1 with TRBJ2-5; weak D call: TRBD1 (6 bases). V lost 4 bases, J lost 4 bases, and 14 bases lay in between. Germline V gives CDR1 SGHRS, CDR2 YFSETQ. This CDR3 has 14 amino acids. The CDR3 here is CASSLQGTRETQYF. CDR3 nucleotides: TGCGCCAGCAGCCTACAGGGTACTAGAGAGACCCAGTACTTC.

In this sample, this clonotype turned up a few times. The chain uses TRBV19 and TRBJ2-7; the match to TRBD1 covers 11 bases. The J segment lost 3 bases and the V segment lost 5 bases, leaving 6 bases of the junction unmatched. Germline V CDR1 and CDR2: LNHDA, SQIVND (reference sequence). This CDR3 has 15 residues. The CDR3 loop reads CASSAGTGGHYEQYF. In nucleotides, the CDR3 is TGTGCCAGTAGTGCCGGGACAGGGGGACACTACGAGCAGTACTTC.

The chain couples TRBV12-3 or TRBV12-4 to TRBJ1-5; no definite D call. The CDR3 length is 15 residues. V lost 3 bases and J 5 bases, leaving 14 bases between the germline ends. CDR3: CASSFIRGFDQPQHF. The CDR3 DNA reads TGTGCCAGCAGTTTCATTAGAGGATTTGATCAGCCCCAGCATTTT.

This clonotype came up many times. The V and J genes are TRBV29-1 and TRBJ1-5, with 7 bases that match TRBD1. The CDR3 length is 13 residues. From germline, CDR1 is SQVTM and CDR2 ANQGSEA. Trimming removed 6 bases from V and 1 base from J; junction bases left unmatched: 3. CDR3 residues: CSVRDSSNQPQHF. The CDR3 DNA sequence: TGCAGCGTACGGGACAGCAGCAATCAGCCCCAGCATTTT.

This clonotype has more than one count but fewer than ten. V is TRBV27 and J is TRBJ1-6; 7 positions agree with TRBD1. V lost 4 bases to trimming and J lost 6 bases; unmatched junction nucleotides: 3. CDR3 length equals 14 residues. CDR1 MNHEY and CDR2 SMNVEV come from the germline V gene (reference sequence). The CDR3 sequence: CASSSDRANSPLHF. The CDR3 nucleotides are TGTGCCAGCAGTTCAGACAGGGCTAATTCACCCCTCCACTTT.

A few counts support this clonotype. The V and J genes are TRBV6-5 and TRBJ2-1; D is undetermined. The V and J ends lost 8 bases and 0 bases respectively, with 17 bases between them. CDR1 MNHEY and CDR2 SVGAGI come from the germline V gene. This CDR3 region has 16 residues. CDR3 bases: TGTGCCAGCCGTCTACAATGGGGAAGCTCCTACAATGAGCAGTTCTTC. Its translation is CASRLQWGSSYNEQFF.

This clonotype was counted at least ten times. CDR3 amino acids: CASSVGRTSGVYEQYF. The DNA of the CDR3 is TGTGCCAGCAGCGTAGGTCGAACTAGCGGGGTTTACGAGCAGTACTTC. The chain joins TRBV9 to TRBJ2-7, with 10 nucleotides matching TRBD2. The CDR3 totals 16 residues. With 0 bases clipped from V and 4 bases from J, the junction kept 7 bases outside the gene matches. CDR1 is SGDLS and CDR2 is YYNGEE in the germline V gene.

This clonotype has only a few counts. The chain combines TRBV4-3 with TRBJ2-7; D unresolved. The CDR3 runs 13 residues. Germline assignment: CDR1 LGHNA and CDR2 YSLEER. The ends were cut back, 4 bases at V and 0 bases at J, with 7 bases in the middle. For the CDR3, the DNA is TGCGCCAGCAGCCGATCGGTCTCCTACGAGCAGTACTTC. It yields the protein CASSRSVSYEQYF.